This T cell receptor beta chain was obtained from a study of blood T cell repertoires in COVID-19 (dated by TCRdb to about 2020). Background for the entire study: The collaborator samples originated in the United States, Italy and Spain and spanned the acute and convalescent phases of COVID-19. The material from the prospective study consisted of cDNA or gDNA derived from T cells, B-cell-depleted T cells, or PBMCs. Subjects who had been exposed to COVID-19, were actively infected with it, or had recovered from it provided the deeply sampled blood TCRbeta repertoires that made up the dataset. The repertoires were made available in a free public database intended to serve as a resource for research on the immune response to SARS-CoV-2. The samples were drawn from the first 160 participants of the ongoing ImmuneRACE study and from 1,200 or so subjects provided by 6 global collaborators. Sample metadata almost always included a de-identified subject ID, COVID-19 status, age in years and sex. HLA class I and class II types, where available, came from metadata supplied by the sample provider rather than from assay-based typing. Points the paper makes about the study in general: The quantity of clinical and demographic metadata differed by source and by participant and was supplied without curation.

Points on this clone: Which antigen it targets is not known. Per-base quality was not reported, and no clone a single base away is much larger than it.

Inclusive of the bounding cysteine and phenylalanine, the CDR3 is 19 residues long. Here the CDR3 DNA is all that survives: 57 bases in frame from base 1. From a lookup of the germline V gene, CDR1 and CDR2 are SGHTA and FQGNSA. Clipping removes 1 base from V and 4 bases from J, with 12 as the unmatched junction base count. Each collaborating institution followed its own protocols to collect whole blood in K2EDTA tubes. For TCRbeta analysis, collaborator samples were shipped as frozen whole blood, as isolated PBMCs, or as DNA extracted from either sample type. TCRbeta CDR3 regions were amplified from genomic DNA using the immunoSEQ Assay, a bias-controlled multiplex PCR. On the authors' methods: The number of nucleated cells in each sample was estimated by amplification of reference gene primers within the assay. Sequence reads were collapsed and filtered to measure the absolute abundance of every unique TCRbeta CDR3 rearrangement. For each sample, productive Simpson clonality was calculated by taking the square root of Simpson's diversity index across productive rearrangements. This immuneACCESS table, as held by TCRdb, lists in-frame sequences with V and J called but not all clones. Of the missing ones, under half trace to an unresolved V gene in checked studies; the others have no known cause. V, J and clone size are taken as reported in that table, and D and trimming were inferred from the DNA itself. Within this sample are roughly 250,000 clones, with under 90% of them counted one time only. The top ten clonotypes cover 2.5% to 3% of the sample.

Sequenced input: peripheral blood. The chain employs TRBV7-2 and TRBJ2-7; the junction holds 14 bases that match TRBD2. The receptor comes from a woman aged 55-70 years with active or convalescent COVID-19. The DNA sequence reads TGTGCCAGCAGCTTAGACAGGGCGGGGACTAGCGGGGGTAATTACGAGCAGTACTTC. Protein translation: CASSLDRAGTSGGNYEQYF.